These 4 T cell receptor beta chains were sequenced from one sample in a study of T cells after yellow fever vaccination. A single record per CDR3 protein comes from TCRdb applying MiXCR to the 5' RACE reads. The profile shows around 250,000 distinct CDR3 sequences, around 4.9% of them singletons. Sequenced material: CD4+ T cells sorted from PBMCs, taken on the day of the yellow fever booster vaccination. Source of these receptors: a man aged 18 to 30 who received the YFV17D yellow fever vaccine.

This clonotype was seen only a few times. The chain couples TRBV20-1 to TRBJ2-1, with D possibly being TRBD2 (7 bases). V was cut by 6 bases and J by 9 bases, with 12 bases left in between. Germline V lookup: CDR1 DFQATT, CDR2 SNEGSKA (reference sequence). This CDR3 contains 11 residues. CDR3 sequence: CSAGGPGEQFF. In nucleotides, the CDR3 is TGCAGTGCGGGGGGGCCGGGTGAGCAGTTCTTC.

This clonotype was observed at least ten times. The V and J genes are TRBV6-6 and TRBJ2-6, with 10 bases lining up with TRBD1. Germline CDR1 and CDR2: MNHNY and SVGAGI (reference sequence). The ends lost 7 bases at V and 2 bases at J; junction bases unmatched: 8. CDR3 size: 17 residues. The CDR3 sequence: CASTDATGGAGANVLTF. The CDR3 DNA is TGTGCCAGCACTGACGCGACAGGGGGCGCTGGGGCCAACGTCCTGACTTTC.

The chain employs TRBV6-5 and TRBJ1-4; tentative D call: TRBD1 (6 bases). The CDR3 loop spans 15 amino acids. From germline, CDR1 is MNHEY and CDR2 SVGAGI. V dropped 6 bases and J dropped 7 bases, with 18 bases sitting between them. As DNA, the CDR3 is TGTGCCAGCAGCTTACAACAGGGATTGAGTGAAAAACTGTTTTTT. It is translated as CASSLQQGLSEKLFF.

This clonotype was detected only a few times. This sequence joins TRBV6-2 or TRBV6-3 and TRBJ2-5; D gene ambiguous. Germline V gene lookup returns CDR1 MNHEY and CDR2 SVGEGT. Trimming removed 0 bases from V and 5 bases from J, with 19 bases in between. CDR3 length equals 17 residues. The DNA of the CDR3 is TGTGCCAGCAGTTACTCATTGTCGGACCCACGGCGGGAGACCCAGTACTTC. Protein product: CASSYSLSDPRRETQYF.